Presented here are 21 T cell receptor beta chains from one specimen sequenced in a study of CD8 T cells in Susac syndrome. Roughly 0.5 to 1 ug RNA was reverse transcribed with random hexamers. MiXCR was run by TCRdb on the immunoSEQ multiplex PCR reads, yielding one entry per CDR3 protein. The sample shows about 150,000 distinct CDR3 sequences, nearly 97% of them seen only once. The specimen was CD4+ T cells from PBMCs. These receptors were obtained from a human donor with Susac syndrome.

This sequence joins TRBV20-1 and TRBJ2-7; TRBD1 matches 7 bases. The CDR3 has 15 amino acids. The V gene end was trimmed by 6 bases and the J gene end by 2 bases; junction bases not matched to a gene: 13. The germline gives CDR1 DFQATT, CDR2 SNEGSKA (reference sequence). The CDR3 here is CSAGRADRPTYEQYF. Here the CDR3 DNA reads TGCAGTGCAGGCAGGGCGGACAGGCCAACCTACGAGCAGTACTTC.

The chain links TRBV28 to TRBJ1-2; D might be TRBD1 (5 bases). This CDR3 contains 11 residues. CDR1 and CDR2 (germline): MDHEN, SYDVKM. The V and J ends lost 8 bases and 6 bases respectively, with 10 bases between them. The CDR3 spells CASGGGHGYTF. DNA for the CDR3: TGTGCCAGCGGCGGGGGACATGGCTACACCTTC.

This chain links TRBV11-2 with TRBJ2-3, with D unclear. The CDR3 spans 16 residues. The V end lost 2 bases, the J end lost 2 bases, and 14 bases lay between the germline ends. CDR1 is SGHAT and CDR2 is FQNNGV in the germline V gene. The CDR3 sequence is CASSLSRDGYTDTQYF. CDR3 DNA: TGTGCCAGCAGCTTATCACGAGACGGCTACACAGATACGCAGTATTTT.

The CDR3 DNA follows: TGTGCCAGTAGTATACGGACCGGGACAGGGGCCAGGAATGAGCAGTTCTTC. Translating it yields CASSIRTGTGARNEQFF. The J gene is TRBJ2-1, the V gene TRBV19, with 10 bases aligning to TRBD1. This CDR3 is 17 amino acids long. V lost 2 bases to trimming and J lost 7 bases; unmatched junction nucleotides: 11. Per germline, CDR1 LNHDA and CDR2 SQIVND (reference sequence). Combining the CDR3 with reference TRBV19 and TRBJ2-1 gives the whole variable domain DGGITQSPKYLFRKEGQNVTLSCEQNLNHDAMYWYRQDPGQGLRLIYYSQIVNDFQKGDIAEGYSVSREKKESFPLTVTSAQKNPTAFYLCASSIRTGTGARNEQFFGPGTRLTVL.

This chain links TRBV30 with TRBJ2-2, with TRBD1 matching over 7 bases. There are 15 residues in the CDR3. V dropped 3 bases and J dropped 6; count of bases not matched to a gene: 10. CDR1 GTSNPN and CDR2 SVGIG come from the germline V gene (reference sequence). CDR3 in DNA: TGTGCCTGGAGAACCCCCGGGCAGGGGGCCGGGGAGCTGTTTTTT. This gives the protein CAWRTPGQGAGELFF.

The rearrangement uses TRBV7-2 and TRBJ2-5; D gene unclear. Trimming took off 4 bases at V and 3 bases at J, with 3 bases between the two ends. CDR3 length equals 11 residues. The V gene's germline CDR1 is SGHTA and CDR2 FQGNSA. CDR3 bases: TGTGCCAGCAGCTCCGAAGAGACCCAGTACTTC. It encodes CASSSEETQYF.

This clonotype is a singleton in its sample. This chain uses TRBV27 with TRBJ2-5; D remains unclear. This CDR3 comprises 16 residues. V lost 10 bases and J lost 4, with 25 bases in between. The germline gives CDR1 MNHEY, CDR2 SMNVEV (reference sequence). CDR3 sequence (DNA): TGTGCCATCCACTCAGCAGAGCCGGATGCTAGAGAGACCCAGTACTTC. Translation: CAIHSAEPDARETQYF.

The chain combines TRBV7-9 with TRBJ2-2; 9 positions agree with TRBD1. V lost 3 bases to trimming and J lost 5 bases; unmatched junction nucleotides: 4. CDR3 length: 15 residues. CDR1 is SEHNR and CDR2 is FQNEAQ in the germline V gene (reference sequence). CDR3 residues: CASSLGQGWTGELFF. The CDR3 DNA reads TGTGCCAGCAGCTTGGGACAGGGATGGACCGGGGAGCTGTTTTTT.

The chain has TRBV14 and TRBJ1-4; 7 nucleotides align to TRBD1. The CDR3 is 14 amino acids. Germline assignment: CDR1 SGHDN and CDR2 FVKESK. V gave up 4 bases and J gave up 7 bases; unmatched junction bases: 6. The chain's CDR3 is CASSRQGLGEKLFF. CDR3 nucleotides: TGTGCCAGCAGCCGACAGGGTTTGGGTGAAAAACTGTTTTTT.

The gene calls are TRBV19 and TRBJ2-5; the D gene is possibly TRBD2 (5 bases). The length of the CDR3 is 13 residues. Trimming left V 4 bases short and J 4 bases short, with 10 bases between. The germline gives CDR1 LNHDA, CDR2 SQIVND (reference sequence). CDR3: CASSNLEVETQYF. CDR3 bases: TGTGCCAGTAGTAACCTGGAGGTAGAGACCCAGTACTTC.

The rearrangement uses TRBV28 and TRBJ2-1; D is perhaps TRBD1 or TRBD2 (5 bases each). Trimming pared 7 bases from V and 1 base from J, leaving 23 bases between. The V gene's germline CDR1 is MDHEN and CDR2 SYDVKM. This CDR3 comprises 18 residues. CDR3 DNA: TGTGCCAGCAACCCTCGCCCGGGGCTAGCTGGGTCCTACAATGAGCAGTTCTTC. It specifies CASNPRPGLAGSYNEQFF. Based on the CDR3 plus reference TRBV28 and TRBJ2-1, the full variable domain is DVKVTQSSRYLVKRTGEKVFLECVQDMDHENMFWYRQDPGLGLRLIYFSYDVKMKEKGDIPEGYSVSREKKERFSLILESASTNQTSMYLCASNPRPGLAGSYNEQFFGPGTRLTVL.

The rearrangement links TRBV5-1 to TRBJ2-7; possibly TRBD2 for D (6 bases). The CDR3 extends over 13 amino acids. V shed 4 bases and J shed 4 bases, with 12 bases lying between them. The V gene's germline CDR1 is SGHRS and CDR2 YFSETQ. CDR3 residues: CASSISGSYEQYF. As DNA, the CDR3 is TGCGCCAGCAGCATTAGCGGAAGTTACGAGCAGTACTTC.

The chain has TRBV5-4 and TRBJ1-1; unclear D gene. Germline V gene lookup returns CDR1 SGHNT and CDR2 YYREEE (reference sequence). This CDR3 has 14 residues. The germline V and J ends were trimmed by 5 bases and 4 bases, with 15 bases remaining between them. The CDR3 DNA reads TGTGCCAGCAGGGAGGATTATTCGATCACTGAAGCTTTCTTT. Protein: CASREDYSITEAFF. The full variable domain, in which reference TRBV5-4 and TRBJ1-1 provide the parts outside the CDR3, is ETGVTQSPTHLIKTRGQQVTLRCSSQSGHNTVSWYQQALGQGPQFIFQYYREEENGRGNFPPRFSGLQFPNYSSELNVNALELDDSALYLCASREDYSITEAFFGQGTRLTVV.

The rearrangement links TRBV6-5 to TRBJ1-1, with TRBD1 matching 9 bases. This CDR3 has 18 amino acids. Germline CDR1 MNHEY, CDR2 SVGAGI. The V and J ends lost 4 bases and 2 bases, in that order; junction bases with no gene match: 14. DNA of the CDR3: TGTGCCAGCAGTTGGGGGACCGGGACAGGGACCCCTAACACTGAAGCTTTCTTT. Its protein product is CASSWGTGTGTPNTEAFF.

The chain is built from TRBV6-5 and TRBJ1-5, with D possibly matching TRBD1 (5 bases). The CDR3 is 15 amino acids. Germline CDR1 reads MNHEY; CDR2 reads SVGAGI. Trimming took off 6 bases at V and 0 bases at J, with 12 bases between the two ends. CDR3 bases: TGTGCCAGCAGGACCCGGACACATAGCAATCAGCCCCAGCATTTT. The encoded protein is CASRTRTHSNQPQHF.

The CDR3 loop is CSVERETRGQGTEAFF. As DNA, the CDR3 is TGCAGCGTTGAGCGGGAAACCAGGGGGCAGGGAACTGAAGCTTTCTTT. This chain joins TRBV29-1 and TRBJ1-1; TRBD1 aligns across 8 bases. This CDR3 comprises 16 residues. The V and J ends lost 3 bases and 5 bases, in that order; junction bases with no gene match: 14. Per the germline V gene, CDR1 is SQVTM and CDR2 is ANQGSEA.

The rearrangement uses TRBV20-1 and TRBJ2-7; 10 bases match TRBD2. The CDR3 totals 15 residues. Germline values: CDR1 DFQATT, CDR2 SNEGSKA (reference sequence). V gave up 6 bases and J gave up 4 bases; unmatched junction bases: 12. CDR3 sequence reads: CSANPSEAGGYEQYF. In DNA form, the CDR3 reads TGCAGTGCGAACCCTAGCGAAGCGGGGGGGTACGAGCAGTACTTC.

The chain combines TRBV7-9 with TRBJ1-1, with D perhaps matching TRBD1 (6 bases). The length of the CDR3 is 12 residues. Trimming took off 5 bases at V and 7 bases at J, with 11 bases between the two ends. The germline CDR1 and CDR2 sequences are SEHNR and FQNEAQ (reference sequence). For the CDR3, the DNA is TGTGCCAGCAGCCGTGACAGGAATGAAGCTTTCTTT. Its protein is CASSRDRNEAFF.

The J gene is TRBJ1-1, the V gene TRBV23-1; D is undetermined. TRBV23-1 falls under the ORF class, with uncertain function. Trimming stripped 8 bases from V and 5 bases from J, with 18 bases between. The CDR3 contains 14 residues. The CDR3 spells CASSLSAGSTEAFF. The CDR3, as DNA: TGCGCCAGCTCCCTCTCGGCGGGAAGTACTGAAGCTTTCTTT.

The chain links TRBV20-1 to TRBJ1-2; D is possibly TRBD1 (5 bases). The CDR3 sequence is 15 residues long. Germline V gene data show CDR1 as DFQATT and CDR2 as SNEGSKA (reference sequence). Trimming removed 6 bases at V and 6 bases at J, with 23 bases between. CDR3 bases: TGCAGTGCCCCGGCTGGGGGATTACATTTGGATGGCTACACCTTC. This translates into CSAPAGGLHLDGYTF.

The DNA for the CDR3 is TGTGCCAGCAGCACAGAGGGGGCCGGGGAGCTGTTTTTT. Its protein is CASSTEGAGELFF. The chain uses TRBV12-3 or TRBV12-4 and TRBJ2-2, with D possibly being TRBD1 (6 bases). The V end was cut by 6 bases, the J end by 6 bases, with 11 bases between. The CDR3 spans 13 residues.